These 26 T cell receptor beta chains share one sample of origin, sequenced in a study of T cells after posttransplantation cyclophosphamide. Profiling relied on immunoSEQ multiplex PCR, and the TCRdb table lists in-frame clones only, not all of them. The data contain some 16,000 clones, roughly 73% of them singletons. A marrow graft followed busulfan-fludarabine conditioning, with cyclophosphamide on days +3 and +4. Sample: CD8+ T cells sorted from PBMCs, taken roughly 1,900 days after a stem cell transplant with posttransplant cyclophosphamide. These receptors were obtained from a female patient aged 40 to 50 who received an allogeneic stem cell transplant from a related donor, was CMV-positive, and had no GVHD. Some of the T cells might come from the graft donor.

In nucleotides, the CDR3 is TGTGCCAGCAGCCAGGGACAGGATCGGAGCACCGGGGAGCTGTTTTTT. Its protein is CASSQGQDRSTGELFF. The V and J genes are TRBV7-6 and TRBJ2-2, with TRBD1 matching over 8 bases. With V trimmed by 5 bases and J by 4 bases, 9 bases remained unmatched. CDR3 length: 16 residues. The germline CDR1 and CDR2 sequences are SGHVS and FNYEAQ.

In its sample, this clone was seen once. The chain recombines TRBV29-1 with TRBJ2-3, with 9 bases lining up with TRBD2. Germline CDR1 and CDR2: SQVTM and ANQGSEA. This CDR3 is 15 amino acids long. J gave up 2 bases and V 1 base, and 4 bases lay outside the gene matches. CDR3 amino acids: CSVEGLAAFTDTQYF. The DNA of the CDR3 is TGCAGCGTTGAAGGACTAGCGGCGTTCACAGATACGCAGTATTTT.

This clone showed up just a few times. The rearrangement links TRBV7-8 to TRBJ1-5; unclear D gene. Germline V gives CDR1 SGHVS, CDR2 FQNEAQ. Trimming cost V 2 bases and J 0 bases, with 14 bases left between them. The CDR3 loop spans 17 amino acids. CDR3 nucleotide sequence: TGTGCCAGCAGCTTATCTTGGGGAGGGTATAGCAATCAGCCCCAGCATTTT. Translation gives CASSLSWGGYSNQPQHF. Together with reference TRBV7-8 and TRBJ1-5, the CDR3 gives the full variable domain: GAGVSQSPRYKVAKRGQDVALRCDPISGHVSLFWYQQALGQGPEFLTYFQNEAQLDKSGLPSDRFFAERPEGSVSTLKIQRTQQEDSAVYLCASSLSWGGYSNQPQHFGDGTRLSIL.

V usage is TRBV10-3 and J usage is TRBJ2-1; D possibly corresponds to TRBD1 (6 bases). The CDR3 covers 14 residues. V was trimmed by 2 bases and J by 4 bases, leaving 9 bases between them. Per the germline V gene, CDR1 is ENHRY and CDR2 is SYGVKD. CDR3 bases: TGTGCCATCAGTGAGACGGACAGTTACAATGAGCAGTTCTTC. Translation: CAISETDSYNEQFF.

The chain combines TRBV5-6 with TRBJ1-5; no clear D gene. There are 12 residues in the CDR3. V was cut by 0 bases and J by 9 bases, with 7 bases left in between. The germline gives CDR1 SGHDT, CDR2 YYEEEE. This chain's CDR3 is CASSLGGGPQHF. DNA for the CDR3: TGTGCCAGCAGCTTGGGGGGAGGGCCCCAGCATTTT. Combining the CDR3 with reference TRBV5-6 and TRBJ1-5 gives the whole variable domain DAGVTQSPTHLIKTRGQQVTLRCSPKSGHDTVSWYQQALGQGPQFIFQYYEEEERQRGNFPDRFSGHQFPNYSSELNVNALLLGDSALYLCASSLGGGPQHFGDGTRLSIL.

V gene TRBV9 combines with J gene TRBJ2-3; 8 nucleotides match TRBD2. This CDR3 spans 16 amino acids. V shed 0 bases, J shed 1 base, and the junction held 4 bases outside the gene matches. CDR1 is SGDLS and CDR2 is YYNGEE in the germline V gene. Here the CDR3 reads CASSVAQTSGTDTQYF. CDR3 nucleotides: TGTGCCAGCAGCGTAGCCCAGACTAGCGGCACAGATACGCAGTATTTT.

Notes on this clone: Sequence at one end of the junction differs from germline and may be a read error. The V and J genes are TRBV13 and TRBJ1-5; a possible D gene is TRBD1 (5 bases). The CDR3 extends over 13 amino acids. The germline CDR1 and CDR2 sequences are PRHDT and FYEKMQ (reference sequence). The CDR3 sequence is CASRLEGHQPQHF. The CDR3, as DNA: TGTGCCAGCAGGTTAGAGGGGCATCAGCCCCAGCATTTT.

This clone has a handful of counts. The chain employs TRBV11-2 and TRBJ1-6; the match to TRBD1 covers 9 bases. V lost 4 bases and J lost 10; bases outside the gene matches: 5. The CDR3 totals 14 residues. Germline CDR1 reads SGHAT; CDR2 reads FQNNGV. The CDR3 loop reads CASSSDRGQSPLHF. The CDR3 nucleotides read TGTGCCAGCAGCTCGGACAGGGGACAGTCACCCCTCCACTTT.

The V call is TRBV28, the J call TRBJ1-5; D unresolved. V lost 6 bases, J lost 5 bases, and 5 bases lay in between. The CDR3 extends over 11 amino acids. The germline gives CDR1 MDHEN, CDR2 SYDVKM. This CDR3 is CASSSDQPQHF. CDR3 nucleotide sequence: TGTGCCAGCAGCTCAGATCAGCCCCAGCATTTT.

This clone was recorded a few times. The CDR3: CASSYSVGNGYTF. Written as DNA, the CDR3 is TGTGCCAGCAGTTACTCCGTCGGGAATGGCTACACCTTC. The chain links TRBV6-5 to TRBJ1-2; no firm D call. Trimming took 0 bases from V and 6 from J, leaving 8 bases between them. CDR1 and CDR2 from the germline V gene are MNHEY and SVGAGI. The CDR3 length is 13 residues.

The V and J genes are TRBV29-1 and TRBJ2-7, with D possibly TRBD1 on 6 matching bases. Germline V gives CDR1 SQVTM, CDR2 ANQGSEA. The CDR3 is 14 amino acids. Trimming took off 3 bases at V and 0 bases at J, with 12 bases between the two ends. Here the CDR3 DNA reads TGCAGCGTTGAGGAAGACAGGTCCTCCTACGAGCAGTACTTC. Translating it yields CSVEEDRSSYEQYF.

The V and J genes are TRBV4-1 and TRBJ2-5; TRBD1 matches 9 bases. Germline V gene lookup returns CDR1 MGHRA and CDR2 YSYEKL. CDR3 length equals 15 residues. With V trimmed by 1 base and J by 3 bases, 3 bases remained unmatched. CDR3 DNA sequence: TGCGCCAGCAGCCAAGTTGGACAGGGGAAAGAGACCCAGTACTTC. Protein: CASSQVGQGKETQYF.

This clone showed up just once. The chain combines TRBV15 with TRBJ2-1, with no clear D. The CDR3 runs to 13 residues. V was trimmed by 0 bases and J by 6 bases, leaving 6 bases between them. Germline-derived CDR1 and CDR2 are LNHNV and YYDKDF (reference sequence). CDR3 protein: CATSRDLPNEQFF. Here the CDR3 DNA reads TGTGCCACCAGCAGAGATCTCCCCAATGAGCAGTTCTTC.

This clone was counted only a few times. The rearrangement joins TRBV21-1 to TRBJ1-2; the tabulated D call, TRBD1, remains unverified against the DNA. TRBV21-1 represents a pseudogene. The CDR3 loop spans 12 amino acids. The CDR3 sequence: CASGAGFYGYTF. In nucleotides, the CDR3 is TGTGCCAGCGGGGCAGGGTTCTATGGCTACACCTTC.

CDR3 nucleotides: TGTGCCAGCAGCTTACCTAGGAACATCGGAAATGAAAAACTGTTTTTT. As protein: CASSLPRNIGNEKLFF. The V and J genes are TRBV7-9 and TRBJ1-4; no definite D call. The CDR3 sequence is 16 residues long. V lost 2 bases and J lost 5, with 15 bases in between. Germline V gene sequence: CDR1 SEHNR, CDR2 FQNEAQ (reference sequence). The full variable domain, with the rest looked up from reference TRBV7-9 and TRBJ1-4, is DTGVSQNPRHKITKRGQNVTFRCDPISEHNRLYWYRQTLGQGPEFLTYFQNEAQLEKSRLLSDRFSAERPKGSFSTLEIQRTEQGDSAMYLCASSLPRNIGNEKLFFGSGTQLSVL.

The J gene is TRBJ2-1, the V gene TRBV27; D is perhaps TRBD1 (6 bases). Trimming removed 4 bases from V and 9 bases from J, with 10 bases in between. Germline V gives CDR1 MNHEY, CDR2 SMNVEV (reference sequence). This CDR3 has 12 residues. In nucleotides, the CDR3 is TGTGCCAGCAGTTCAGGGGCGCTTGAGCAGTTCTTC. Translating gives CASSSGALEQFF.

The chain has TRBV2 and TRBJ1-1, with 10 bases matching TRBD1. Germline CDR1 SNHLY, CDR2 FYNNEI. With 8 bases clipped from V and 5 bases from J, the junction kept 5 bases outside the gene matches. The CDR3 totals 13 residues. This CDR3 reads CASVGQGVTEAFF. CDR3 in DNA: TGTGCCAGCGTAGGACAGGGGGTAACTGAAGCTTTCTTT. Supplemented by reference TRBV2 and TRBJ1-1, the full variable domain reads EPEVTQTPSHQVTQMGQEVILRCVPISNHLYFYWYRQILGQKVEFLVSFYNNEISEKSEIFDDQFSVERPDGSNFTLKIRSTKLEDSAMYFCASVGQGVTEAFFGQGTRLTVV.

This clone turned up a few times. This rearrangement joins TRBV4-1 to TRBJ2-7; D not certain. The CDR3 contains 13 residues. V was pared by 0 bases and J by 4 bases, with 7 bases between. Germline V lookup: CDR1 MGHRA, CDR2 YSYEKL. The DNA of the CDR3 is TGCGCCAGCAGCCAAGATGCGGCGTACGAGCAGTACTTC. This encodes CASSQDAAYEQYF.

This sequence joins TRBV19 and TRBJ2-7; 10 bases fit TRBD1. Germline V gene lookup returns CDR1 LNHDA and CDR2 SQIVND (reference sequence). The CDR3 length is 14 residues. J lost 4 bases, V lost 4 bases, and 4 bases had no gene match. In DNA, the CDR3 is TGTGCCAGTAGTACCCGGACAGGGGGGTACGAGCAGTACTTC. Its protein product is CASSTRTGGYEQYF.

CDR3 DNA: TGTGCCAGCAGGCGACAGGGAGACACTGAAGCTTTCTTT. Translated, it gives CASRRQGDTEAFF. The rearrangement uses TRBV6-5 and TRBJ1-1, with 7 bases fitting TRBD1. The CDR3 length is 13 residues. In germline, CDR1 is MNHEY, CDR2 SVGAGI. J was trimmed by 3 bases and V by 6 bases; bases with no gene match: 4.

The table lists this clone with a count of one. This rearrangement joins TRBV11-2 to TRBJ1-1; no clear D gene. V lost 1 base to trimming and J lost 1 base, with 7 bases between them. From germline, CDR1 is SGHAT and CDR2 FQNNGV. This CDR3 has 14 residues. CDR3 amino acids: CASSLARGNTEAFF. The CDR3 coding sequence is TGTGCCAGCAGCTTAGCTCGGGGGAACACTGAAGCTTTCTTT.

The rearrangement uses TRBV11-2 and TRBJ2-7; tentative D call: TRBD1 (6 bases). The ends were cut back, 3 bases at V and 0 bases at J, with 12 bases in the middle. The length of the CDR3 is 15 residues. CDR1 is SGHAT and CDR2 is FQNNGV in the germline V gene. This chain's CDR3 is CASSFGEGDSYEQYF. DNA for the CDR3: TGTGCCAGCAGCTTCGGCGAGGGGGACTCCTACGAGCAGTACTTC. Together with reference TRBV11-2 and TRBJ2-7, the CDR3 gives the full variable domain: EAGVAQSPRYKIIEKRQSVAFWCNPISGHATLYWYQQILGQGPKLLIQFQNNGVVDDSQLPKDRFSAERLKGVDSTLKIQPAKLEDSAVYLCASSFGEGDSYEQYFGPGTRLTVT.

This chain connects TRBV4-1 to TRBJ1-1; D not resolved. V lost 0 bases to trimming and J lost 2 bases, with 10 bases between them. Germline CDR1 MGHRA, CDR2 YSYEKL. The CDR3 runs to 15 residues. CDR3 loop: CASSQDRSGNTEAFF. CDR3 sequence (DNA): TGCGCCAGCAGCCAAGATAGGAGTGGCAACACTGAAGCTTTCTTT.

This chain links TRBV7-2 with TRBJ2-7, with D maybe TRBD2 (5 bases). With 5 bases removed from V and 2 bases from J, the gap between germline ends came to 13 bases. CDR1 is SGHTA, CDR2 FQGNSA, per germline. This CDR3 is 14 amino acids long. The CDR3: CASSPGWGAYEQYF. CDR3 DNA: TGTGCCAGCAGCCCGGGATGGGGAGCCTACGAGCAGTACTTC. The full variable domain, rest sourced from reference TRBV7-2 and TRBJ2-7, is GAGVSQSPSNKVTEKGKDVELRCDPISGHTALYWYRQSLGQGLEFLIYFQGNSAPDKSGLPSDRFSAERTGGSVSTLTIQRTQQEDSAVYLCASSPGWGAYEQYFGPGTRLTVT.

The chain recombines TRBV19 with TRBJ2-5, with 10 nucleotides matching TRBD1. The V gene's germline CDR1 is LNHDA and CDR2 SQIVND (reference sequence). The CDR3 consists of 13 residues. The V gene end was trimmed by 8 bases and the J gene end by 6 bases; junction bases not matched to a gene: 6. CDR3 nucleotide sequence: TGTGCCAGTGGAGACAGGGGGCTGAAGACCCAGTACTTC. It yields the protein CASGDRGLKTQYF.

This clone was recorded only once. The J gene is TRBJ2-1, the V gene TRBV4-3; D is unresolved. V was cut by 3 bases and J by 4 bases, with 7 bases left in between. There are 13 residues in the CDR3. Germline CDR1 is LGHNA and CDR2 is YSLEER. CDR3 nucleotides: TGCGCCAGCAGCCAGCGGCGTTACAATGAGCAGTTCTTC. Its translation: CASSQRRYNEQFF.